The present TCR beta chain was sequenced within a study of cytomegalovirus exposure and HLA in healthy donors (dated by TCRdb to 2016 to 2017). Background on the whole study: According to an earlier analysis of several hundred of the donors, about 179 million T cells yielded 117 million unique TCR beta sequences and 276 Gb of sequence data. An early release that covered approximately 600 HLA-typed donors contained around 300 gigabases of sequencing data and 80 million or so unique TCR sequences. Of the 398 genotyped donors, 75% to 85% were placed in the genetic ancestry cluster associated with self-reported Caucasian donors. The study was designed to test whether signatures of past pathogen exposure could be identified by cataloging public T cell receptors. Using immunosequencing, the study profiled T cell repertoires from fewer than 700 subjects and related those repertoires to cytomegalovirus serostatus. In addition to the first cohort of 666 subjects, a separate validation cohort of 120 different subjects was used. To predict cytomegalovirus infection status, the study brought together high-throughput TCR immunosequencing, statistical association of individual TCRs with disease status, and machine learning. In a later analysis, previously published TCR beta repertoires from 550 to 750 donors were re-analyzed and high-resolution HLA genotyping was added so that TCR occurrence patterns could be studied. The later analysis used no new phenotypic data to find candidate immune exposures, relying instead on TCR beta sequences and their occurrence across donors. In an earlier analysis of 500 to 650 of the donors, high-throughput TCR beta sequencing was used to judge whether each TCR beta V gene segment behaved as functional or pseudogenic. Alongside the repertoire data, information on donor age, sex, ethnicity and CMV serostatus was compiled. A later genetic analysis took genome-wide SNP genotypes for about 55% of the 666 donors and used that subset as a discovery cohort. Every discovery cohort repertoire had been produced on one sequencing platform. Class I and class II HLA loci were covered by the typing at four-digit resolution. Typing coverage differed by locus: A, B, C, DRB1 and DQB1 were typed in roughly 620-630 donors, DQA1 in 522, DPA1 in 600 to 610, and DPB1 in just under 480. Four to six DR-DQ haplotypes were handled as single units for association and clustering because linkage in the cohort was strong. On average, approximately 250,000 unique TCR beta nucleotide sequences were sequenced per donor among about 400 genotyped donors of the cohort, with 15% to 20% of those sequences being non-productive. Beyond this particular receptor, the publication reports: Several of the top co-occurrence clusters appeared to be linked to parvovirus B19, influenza, CMV and Epstein-Barr virus, according to a later analysis. According to a later genetic analysis, donors in an Asian-associated ancestry cluster had fewer N-insertions in productive TCRs than the roughly 670-donor mean. A cluster of highly shared sequence variants was judged likely to be a technical artifact of the sequencing pipeline. A total of roughly 160 TCR beta chains were listed by the study as associated with cytomegalovirus. V-gene and J-gene trimming of TCR beta chains was associated with a missense DCLRE1C variant in a later genetic analysis, and the association was replicated in an independent cohort. When HLA alleles, especially DR and DQ, strongly co-occurred, TCR associations were difficult to assign to individual alleles. Because HLA typing was missing for some donors at each locus, association tests included only the typed subset. Approximately 16 rarely observed V segments, including chromosome 9 orphons, were excluded from the earlier analysis of approximately 500 of the donors because counts were too low. In a later analysis, HLA-associated TCR beta chains showed more clonal expansion and lower generation probabilities than non-associated chains that were equally common. A further reported finding was that TCR beta sequences accurately predicted the HLA-A and HLA-B alleles for most subjects in the first cohort. Presence/absence analyses assumed roughly uniform sequencing depth across donors, an assumption that may not hold. Only TCR beta chains were sequenced in this cohort, and the absence of alpha or paired-chain data limited detectable features. The authors suggested that the approach could potentially be extended to other disease states and immunological phenotypes. Across donors, most TCR sequences were observed very rarely, whereas some public TCRs were present in many individuals. In both the original and validation cohorts, the classifier was reported to diagnose cytomegalovirus status with high specificity and sensitivity. Correlated functional status among segregating V segments might reflect linkage disequilibrium, but an unknown experimental factor could not be ruled out. An earlier analysis of some 560 of the donors showed that most TCR beta V segments appeared in productive rearrangements either about 87% or about 30% of the time, which broadly matched IMGT annotations. Because the 87-base-pair reads could not distinguish some IMGT-functional V segments, including TRBV6-2 and TRBV6-3, those segments were excluded. A few of the identified cytomegalovirus-associated TCR beta chains were confirmed in vitro to be specific for cytomegalovirus antigens. A later analysis found that TCR association rates varied across HLA loci, with DRB1 alleles showing the most associated TCRs and HLA-C alleles the fewest. At a false discovery rate of 0.05, a later analysis linked about 17,000 TCR beta sequences to specific HLA alleles. For the cohort, immune exposure information was limited to CMV serostatus. Most CMV-associated TCR beta chains appeared to be HLA-restricted in a later analysis, and the HLA associations seemed to be driven largely by CMV exposure.

The CDR3 contains 14 residues, cysteine and phenylalanine counted. Left in the record is the CDR3 DNA by itself, 42 bases read in frame from the first base. Trimming accounts for 4 bases at V and 6 bases at J, while the number of junction bases matched to no gene is 7. CDR1 SQVTM and CDR2 ANQGSEA are derived from the germline V gene. The cohort consisted of hundreds of healthy bone marrow donors. At the time of sampling, all cohort members were nominally healthy, though unrecorded immune exposures were likely present. The donor tested CMV seronegative, placing the donor among the 300 to 450 seronegative members of the cohort. Every donor gave a peripheral blood sample, and the peripheral blood mononuclear cells from that sample were used for TCR beta sequencing. The Qiagen DNeasy Blood Extraction Kit was used to extract genomic DNA from the blood cell samples. Libraries were constructed by the immunoSEQ multiplex PCR assay. The multiplex PCR relied on a mix of 60 forward primers for TCR Vbeta segments and 13 reverse primers for TCR Jbeta segments. The CDR3 region of rearranged TCR beta genes was amplified from genomic DNA by a multiplex PCR assay. The Illumina HiSeq System was used to sequence the amplified TCR beta libraries as 87-base-pair reads. On the authors' methods: A later analysis counted 75 million to 100 million unique TCR beta chains across the roughly 700 repertoires, and about 10 million of these chains were shared by at least two donors. A nearest-neighbor algorithm error-corrected the raw reads and collapsed the reads into unique sequences, merging closely related sequences to remove PCR and sequencing errors. Alignment of CDR3 sequences to IMGT reference sequences was used to assign V, D and J gene segments. For a sequence to be retained, a match of at least six nucleotides was required to both a V gene segment and a J gene segment. A rearrangement counted as productive if the CDR3 had no stop codons and remained in frame with V and J, and every other rearrangement counted as non-productive. CDR3 was defined by IMGT convention, running from the second conserved V-encoded cysteine to the conserved J-encoded phenylalanine. The earlier analysis of about 610 of the donors excluded any sequence lacking an unambiguous match to a single V gene segment. In an earlier analysis of some 590 of the donors, a V segment was called functional when productive rearrangements were above 56.7%, and segregating when the standard deviation between donors exceeded 5%. A statistical classification framework was built for diagnosing cytomegalovirus status from the catalog of TCR beta chain sequences. V and J gene assignment, in a later analysis, came from comparing TCR nucleotide sequences with IMGT/GENE-DB human TR gene sequences. Using the TCRdist pipeline, a later analysis assigned CDR3 sequences along with most-parsimonious VDJ recombination scenarios. A later analysis defined each TCR beta chain by its CDR3 amino acid sequence plus V-gene family, and excluded reads lacking a unique V-gene family. As a way to deal with suspected cross-contamination and a sequencing artifact, a later analysis dropped 450 to 600 nucleotide sequences that were highly shared and had low generation probability. In a later analysis, a clonal expansion index for each public chain was calculated from normalized within-repertoire ranks of inferred template counts. A later analysis computed generation probabilities with a VDJ recombination model fitted to out-of-frame rearrangements, and checked the results against IGoR. In a later analysis, hypergeometric tests were used to score TCR-TCR, TCR-HLA and TCR-CMV co-occurrence, with a repertoire-size bias correction applied to TCR pairs. To estimate false discovery rates, a later analysis permuted the HLA or CMV assignments 20 times. In a later analysis, co-occurring TCRs were grouped using DBSCAN, and TCRdist sequence similarity was added for clustering within HLA-allele-positive subsets. Repertoires with fewer than 30,000 or more than 120,000 public chains were left out of co-occurrence clustering, as were five repertoires with anomalous nucleotide sharing. Drawn from immuneACCESS, this table holds only the in-frame rearrangements with V and J called that TCRdb kept. Clones are partly lost; checked studies trace under half to an unresolved V gene and leave the rest unexplained. V and J calls and clone size are as listed in that table; D and trimming were resolved from the DNA. The sample table shows 100,000 to 120,000 clones, and 15% are seen once. More than 0.65% of the sample goes to the ten largest clones.

This clone was seen a few times. The specificity of this receptor is unknown. No much larger clonotype is one base removed from it; base qualities were not supplied. The sequencing sample was made of PBMCs. The rearrangement combines TRBV29-1 with TRBJ2-7; 12 bases in between match TRBD1. The receptor's source is a female donor in good health and CMV-seronegative. The CDR3 amino acid sequence is: CSVATGQGAFEQYF. The nucleotides read TGCAGCGTTGCGACGGGACAGGGGGCTTTCGAGCAGTACTTC.